In this sample, the clone carrying this TCR beta chain turned up once. Its antigen is still unknown. The CDR3 has 14 amino acids. Deletions cut 8 bases from V and 2 bases from J, with 16 bases between. Germline V gives CDR1 MNHEY, CDR2 SMNVEV (reference sequence). This record belongs to a study of identical twins. Study-level findings and limits: Monozygotic twins shared more out-of-frame TCR alpha than recombination models predicted. Beta out-of-frame sequences displayed a weaker excess of sharing between twins.

Using its own MiXCR run on the 5' RACE reads, TCRdb lists one record per CDR3 protein. The data hold some 760,000 distinct CDR3 sequences, with roughly 18% observed a single time. The same data also contributed to another study, on T cells expressing NK-cell markers. That work contributes: Of eight sequenced donors, seven were HCMV-seropositive and one HCMV-seronegative. Expanded clones of NKG2C+ T cells had an unclear HCMV specificity.

The V call is TRBV27, the J call TRBJ2-7; possibly TRBD1 for D (6 bases). Sequenced material: PBMCs. The receptor was isolated from a young woman in good health. The CDR3 bases are TGTGCCAGCGGCGTACAGGGACCAACCTACGAGCAGTACTTC. Its protein is CASGVQGPTYEQYF.